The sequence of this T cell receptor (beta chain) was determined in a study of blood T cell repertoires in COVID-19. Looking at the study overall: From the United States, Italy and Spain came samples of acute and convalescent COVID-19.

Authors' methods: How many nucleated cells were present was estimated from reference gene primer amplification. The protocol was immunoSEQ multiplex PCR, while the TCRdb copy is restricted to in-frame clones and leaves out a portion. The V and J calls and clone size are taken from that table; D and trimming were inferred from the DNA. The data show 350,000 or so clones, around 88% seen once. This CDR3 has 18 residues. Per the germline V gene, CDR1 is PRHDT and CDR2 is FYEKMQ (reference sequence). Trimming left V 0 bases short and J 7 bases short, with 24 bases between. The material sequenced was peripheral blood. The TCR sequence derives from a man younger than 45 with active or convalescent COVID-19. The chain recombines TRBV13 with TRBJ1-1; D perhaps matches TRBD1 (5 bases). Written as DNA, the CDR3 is TGTGCCAGCAGCTTAGGCCTATCCCAGTTTGGGGGGATGGGTGAAGCTTTCTTT. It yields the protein CASSLGLSQFGGMGEAFF.